The TCR beta chain under discussion was sequenced for a study of blood T cell repertoires in COVID-19. This study enrolled people aged roughly 18 to 90 from about 26 US geographic areas. Participant-reported clinical history was the basis for cohort assignment. Cohort 3 donors counted as recovered after two negative PCRs, clearance, or resolved symptoms. The CDR3 extends over 15 amino acids. CDR1 SGHRS and CDR2 YFSETQ come from the germline V gene. Trimming shortened V by 1 base and J by 5 bases, and 16 bases separated the two germline ends. Here immunoSEQ multiplex PCR was the method, and the copy in TCRdb shows in-frame clones only, minus some. The sample yields fewer than 350,000 clones, 70% to 90% seen once.

The V gene is TRBV5-1, the J gene TRBJ2-7; D might be TRBD1 (5 bases). Sequencing was performed on PBMCs or T cells enriched from blood (not recorded which). This TCR was recovered from a woman aged 40 to 49 who had recovered from COVID-19. The CDR3 here is CASSLTTQGFNEQYF. CDR3 DNA: TGCGCCAGCAGCTTGACTACCCAGGGTTTCAACGAGCAGTACTTC.